The 23 T cell receptor beta chains reported below all come from one sample, sequenced in a study of molecular identifiers for immune sequencing clone quantification. TCRdb fed the PCR reads into MiXCR, producing one record per CDR3 protein. The data contain hundreds of thousands of distinct CDR3 sequences, around 25% of them singletons. The specimen was naive CD8+ T cells from blood, with Jurkat cell RNA spiked in. Subset noted: FACS-sorted CD8+CD4-CCR7+CD45RA+ naive T cells. Receptors were obtained from a human donor in good health. Some libraries in this study had Jurkat cell RNA spiked in.

In this sample, this clonotype turned up a few times. This CDR3 reads CASSPTSPPNTGELFF. The CDR3 DNA follows: TGTGCCAGCAGCCCAACATCCCCTCCGAACACCGGGGAGCTGTTTTTT. The chain links TRBV9 to TRBJ2-2; D is ambiguous. Germline lookup yields CDR1 SGDLS and CDR2 YYNGEE. V was shortened by 4 bases and J by 0 bases, with 13 bases between the two germline ends. The CDR3 totals 16 residues.

This clonotype was recorded a few times. The gene calls are TRBV6-2 or TRBV6-3 and TRBJ2-3; the match to TRBD2 covers 12 bases. Germline-derived CDR1 and CDR2 are MNHEY and SVGEGT. CDR3 length: 18 residues. V dropped 6 bases and J dropped 3; count of bases not matched to a gene: 13. CDR3 sequence: CASRAGTSGLMGTDTQYF. CDR3 coding DNA: TGTGCCAGCAGAGCCGGGACTAGCGGGTTGATGGGAACAGATACGCAGTATTTT.

This chain connects TRBV7-3 to TRBJ2-3, with D hard to call. Looked up from germline, CDR1 is SGHTA and CDR2 is FQGTGA. The ends were cut back, 4 bases at V and 8 bases at J, with 19 bases in the middle. This CDR3 contains 15 residues. CDR3 DNA sequence: TGTGCCAGCAGCTCTGGAATATTGAGTTCAGGTACGCAGTATTTT. Its translation is CASSSGILSSGTQYF.

This clonotype was counted ten times or more. The chain uses TRBV14 and TRBJ2-1, with D possibly being TRBD2 (5 bases). V dropped 4 bases and J dropped 8 bases, with 12 bases sitting between them. Germline CDR1 and CDR2: SGHDN and FVKESK. The CDR3 is 13 residues long. For the CDR3, the DNA is TGTGCCAGCAGCCCCACCGGACTGGATGAGCAGTTCTTC. Translated, it gives CASSPTGLDEQFF.

This clonotype was detected ten times or more. The chain combines TRBV20-1 with TRBJ1-6; D unresolved. The CDR3 sequence is 15 residues long. Trimming pared 0 bases from V and 4 bases from J, leaving 10 bases between. Per germline, CDR1 DFQATT and CDR2 SNEGSKA (reference sequence). The CDR3, as DNA: TGCAGTGCTAGAGATTGGACGGATTATAATTCACCCCTCCACTTT. Translated: CSARDWTDYNSPLHF.

A note on this clonotype: The conserved phenylalanine or tryptophan is not found at the CDR3 terminus, so this likely reflects a read error. The chain uses TRBV7-2 and TRBJ2-2, with D maybe TRBD2 (6 bases). The CDR3 runs 15 residues. Between the trimmed V and J ends, which lost 2 bases and 7 bases, there was a span of 14 bases. Germline V CDR1 and CDR2: SGHTA, FQGNSA. The CDR3 DNA is TGTGCCAGCAGCTTACTCTGGGCGGGAAGCGGGGAGCTGTTTTCT. It is translated as CASSLLWAGSGELFS.

About this clonotype itself: Compared with germline, one end of the junction differs, possibly owing to a read error. V and J are TRBV13 and TRBJ2-3; 7 bases match TRBD2. Germline V lookup: CDR1 PRHDT, CDR2 FYEKMQ (reference sequence). This CDR3 region has 18 residues. The DNA for the CDR3 is TGTGCCAGCAGCTTAGCATGGACCCCAGCGGGGTACACAGATACGCAGTGTTTT. Translated, it gives CASSLAWTPAGYTDTQCF. Together with reference TRBV13 and TRBJ2-3, the CDR3 gives the full variable domain: AAGVIQSPRHLIKEKRETATLKCYPIPRHDTVYWYQQGPGQDPQFLISFYEKMQSDKGSIPDRFSAQQFSDYHSELNMSSLELGDSALYFCASSLAWTPAGYTDTQCFGPGTRLTVL.

The V and J genes are TRBV6-2 or TRBV6-3 and TRBJ2-7; D tentatively fits TRBD1 or TRBD2 (6 bases each). This CDR3 contains 11 residues. The V gene's germline CDR1 is MNHEY and CDR2 SVGEGT. The V and J ends lost 7 bases and 6 bases respectively, with 10 bases between them. The CDR3: CASTGAVEQYF. The CDR3 nucleotides read TGTGCCAGCACGGGGGCGGTCGAGCAGTACTTC.

This clonotype was detected ten times or more. The chain couples TRBV6-2 or TRBV6-3 to TRBJ2-7; D is ambiguous. V lost 5 bases to trimming and J lost 0 bases, with 14 bases between them. Germline CDR1 MNHEY, CDR2 SVGEGT. The CDR3 has 15 amino acids. DNA for the CDR3: TGTGCCAGCAGTAGGACCGTACGGAGCTCCTACGAGCAGTACTTC. Translating gives CASSRTVRSSYEQYF.

As regards this clonotype: A much larger clonotype is one base distant, so this may be a read error. The CDR3 protein is CASGLAGGGGYEQYF. The CDR3 nucleotides read TGCGCCAGCGGCTTGGCCGGCGGGGGAGGGTACGAGCAGTACTTC. The chain employs TRBV5-1 and TRBJ2-7, with 7 bases fitting TRBD2. The CDR3 runs 15 residues. CDR1 is SGHRS and CDR2 is YFSETQ in the germline V gene.

In this sample, this clonotype turned up a few times. This chain connects TRBV30 to TRBJ2-7, with TRBD1 identical over 8 bases. Germline-derived CDR1 and CDR2 are GTSNPN and SVGIG (reference sequence). V lost 5 bases and J lost 0; bases outside the gene matches: 6. CDR3 length equals 14 residues. The CDR3 is CAWSPGQASYEQYF. The CDR3 DNA reads as TGTGCCTGGTCTCCGGGACAGGCCTCCTACGAGCAGTACTTC.

This clonotype was detected only a few times. This could be a read error, since a much larger clone is one nucleotide away. This chain connects TRBV4-3 to TRBJ2-1, with D possibly TRBD1 on 6 matching bases. CDR1 is LGHNA, CDR2 YSLEER, per germline. The CDR3 has 13 amino acids. CDR3 bases: TGCGCCGGCAGCCAGGGGACCTACAATGAGCAGTTCTTC. It translates to CAGSQGTYNEQFF.

Details on this clonotype: The junction departs from germline at one end; a sequencing error may be responsible. This chain connects TRBV4-3 to TRBJ2-3; tentatively, D is TRBD1 or TRBD2 (6 bases each). Germline CDR1 reads LGHNA; CDR2 reads YSLEER. The CDR3 has 18 amino acids. The CDR3 here is CASSQDRLSGAFTDTRYF. In nucleotides, the CDR3 is TGCGCCAGCAGCCAAGATCGGCTCTCGGGGGCCTTCACAGATACGCGGTATTTT.

The chain links TRBV7-9 to TRBJ2-7; TRBD1 agrees at 9 bases. Germline V gene lookup returns CDR1 SEHNR and CDR2 FQNEAQ (reference sequence). The CDR3 is made up of 15 amino acids. Trimming took 4 bases from V and 4 from J; bases not matched to a gene: 8. As DNA, the CDR3 is TGTGCCAGCAGCTCCCCCGGGACAGGGTATTACGAGCAGTACTTC. Amino acids: CASSSPGTGYYEQYF. Based on the CDR3 plus reference TRBV7-9 and TRBJ2-7, the full variable domain is DTGVSQNPRHKITKRGQNVTFRCDPISEHNRLYWYRQTLGQGPEFLTYFQNEAQLEKSRLLSDRFSAERPKGSFSTLEIQRTEQGDSAMYLCASSSPGTGYYEQYFGPGTRLTVT.

The sample holds a few counts of this clonotype. This sequence joins TRBV27 and TRBJ2-3, with 9 bases matching TRBD2. CDR3 length: 16 residues. Germline-derived CDR1 and CDR2 are MNHEY and SMNVEV (reference sequence). V lost 5 bases to trimming and J lost 3 bases; unmatched junction nucleotides: 9. The chain's CDR3 is CASSPIAGAGTDTQYF. The CDR3 nucleotides read TGTGCCAGCAGTCCAATAGCGGGGGCGGGGACAGATACGCAGTATTTT.

As to this clonotype: The junction departs from germline at one end; a sequencing error may be responsible. This chain connects TRBV19 to TRBJ2-4, with 8 bases fitting TRBD1. CDR1 is LNHDA and CDR2 is SQIVND in the germline V gene (reference sequence). The CDR3 is 16 residues long. CDR3 region: CASSIGGRGLLNIRYF. The CDR3 DNA sequence: TGTGCCAGTAGTATAGGGGGCAGGGGGCTCTTAAACATTCGGTACTTC.

This clonotype appeared a few times. The genes are TRBV19 and TRBJ1-5; D gene ambiguous. Trimming took off 1 base at V and 5 bases at J, with 12 bases between the two ends. CDR1 is LNHDA and CDR2 is SQIVND in the germline V gene (reference sequence). The CDR3 totals 15 residues. The CDR3 protein is CASSIGLGLDQPQHF. Written as DNA, the CDR3 is TGTGCCAGTAGTATAGGTCTCGGGCTAGATCAGCCCCAGCATTTT.

As for this clonotype: A much larger clone lies one base from this, so it may be a read error. The chain carries TRBV21-1 and TRBJ2-6. TRBV21-1 counts as a pseudogene. CDR3 length equals 16 residues. CDR3 nucleotide sequence: TGTGCCAGCGGCAAAGCCCGGAGCTCTGGGGCCAACGTCCTGACTTTC. As protein: CASGKARSSGANVLTF.

This clonotype was found many times. This chain joins TRBV28 and TRBJ1-5; 10 nucleotides match TRBD1. In germline, CDR1 is MDHEN, CDR2 SYDVKM. Trimming cost V 2 bases and J 0 bases; bases outside gene matches: 4. This CDR3 spans 17 amino acids. The CDR3 bases are TGTGCCAGCAGTTTAAGGGACAGGGGATATAGCAATCAGCCCCAGCATTTT. Amino acids: CASSLRDRGYSNQPQHF.

As regards this clonotype: The junction departs from the called germline gene at one end, perhaps through a read error. The V and J genes are TRBV20-1 and TRBJ2-7; no clear D gene. Germline V lookup: CDR1 DFQATT, CDR2 SNEGSKA (reference sequence). The CDR3 covers 13 residues. CDR3 sequence (DNA): TGCAGCGCTATGGGCGGTGTTTCCTACGAGCAGTCCTTC. It translates to CSAMGGVSYEQSF.

Remarks on this clonotype: One end of the junction varies from germline; a read error may be responsible. The chain combines TRBV6-6 with TRBJ2-3; TRBD2 might be the D (5 bases). Germline V gene data show CDR1 as MNHNY and CDR2 as SVGAGI (reference sequence). The length of the CDR3 is 14 residues. The CDR3 reads CTSNTKLGSDTQYF. As DNA, the CDR3 is TGTACCAGCAACACAAAACTAGGATCAGATACGCAGTATTTT.

The sample holds a few counts of this clonotype. This sequence joins TRBV5-6 and TRBJ2-1, with D tentatively TRBD2 (6 bases). Germline V CDR1 and CDR2: SGHDT, YYEEEE. The CDR3 runs 12 residues. With 4 bases removed from V and 7 bases from J, the gap between germline ends came to 9 bases. CDR3 coding DNA: TGTGCCAGCAGCGCGGAGGGAAATGAGCAGTTCTTC. Protein: CASSAEGNEQFF. The full variable domain, rest sourced from reference TRBV5-6 and TRBJ2-1, is DAGVTQSPTHLIKTRGQQVTLRCSPKSGHDTVSWYQQALGQGPQFIFQYYEEEERQRGNFPDRFSGHQFPNYSSELNVNALLLGDSALYLCASSAEGNEQFFGPGTRLTVL.

The chain couples TRBV24-1 to TRBJ2-1; a possible D gene is TRBD1 (6 bases). V was pared by 9 bases and J by 0 bases, with 17 bases between. CDR3 size: 16 residues. CDR1 and CDR2 from the germline V gene are KGHDR and SFDVKD. CDR3 protein: CATGVSQDSSYNEQFF. The CDR3 nucleotides read TGTGCCACCGGTGTTAGCCAGGACAGCTCCTACAATGAGCAGTTCTTC.